This is a list of T cell receptor beta chains from one sample in a study of T cells after posttransplantation cyclophosphamide. Using immunoSEQ multiplex PCR, the repertoire was profiled, and TCRdb retains in-frame clones only, with some absent. The sample gives about 18,000 clones, around four fifths of which show up once; 7.5% to 9.5% is in the top ten. The material sequenced was memory CD4+ T cells sorted from blood. All receptors come from a man between 25 and 39 years old in good health and a related stem cell transplant donor. The CDR3 runs from the conserved cysteine through the conserved F or W. The order of the fields is V gene, J gene, clone size, D gene, CDR3 length, CDR3 protein, CDR3 DNA. A D gene is named only where the DNA matches it firmly. Rows may omit the clone size; those that give it use once, few, many or a size class.

V gene: TRBV9; J gene: TRBJ2-1; clone size: few; D gene: TRBD2; CDR3 length: 16; CDR3 protein: CASSVAAGSSYNEQFF; CDR3 DNA: TGTGCCAGCAGCGTAGCAGCGGGGAGCTCCTACAATGAGCAGTTCTTC
V gene: TRBV9; J gene: TRBJ1-4; clone size: .; D gene: TRBD1; CDR3 length: 14; CDR3 protein: CASSVGTGSEKLFF; CDR3 DNA: TGTGCCAGCAGCGTAGGGACAGGGTCTGAAAAACTGTTTTTT
V gene: TRBV27; J gene: TRBJ1-5; clone size: .; D gene: TRBD1; CDR3 length: 15; CDR3 protein: CASSPQGAPGQPQHF; CDR3 DNA: TGTGCCAGCAGTCCGCAGGGGGCTCCGGGTCAGCCCCAGCATTTT
V gene: TRBV7-2; J gene: TRBJ2-1; clone size: .; D gene: TRBD2; CDR3 length: 14; CDR3 protein: CASSPVAGDNEQFF; CDR3 DNA: TGTGCCAGCAGCCCCGTGGCGGGAGACAATGAGCAGTTCTTC
V gene: TRBV7-9; J gene: TRBJ2-2; clone size: .; D gene: .; CDR3 length: 16; CDR3 protein: CASSTLGGPNTGELFF; CDR3 DNA: TGTGCCAGCAGCACCCTAGGCGGGCCGAACACCGGGGAGCTGTTTTTT
V gene: TRBV27; J gene: TRBJ2-7; clone size: .; D gene: .; CDR3 length: 12; CDR3 protein: CASSSSSYEQYF; CDR3 DNA: TGTGCCAGCAGTTCGAGCTCCTACGAGCAGTACTTC
V gene: TRBV5-6; J gene: TRBJ1-3; clone size: .; D gene: .; CDR3 length: 12; CDR3 protein: CASSLQKDSIYF; CDR3 DNA: TGTGCCAGCAGCCTCCAAAAAGACAGCATATATTTT
V gene: TRBV5-8; J gene: TRBJ2-3; clone size: .; D gene: TRBD2; CDR3 length: 15; CDR3 protein: CASSSFSGGAGTQYF; CDR3 DNA: TGTGCCAGCAGCTCCTTCTCCGGGGGGGCGGGGACGCAGTATTTT
V gene: TRBV9; J gene: TRBJ2-2; clone size: .; D gene: .; CDR3 length: 14; CDR3 protein: CASSVVSNTGELFF; CDR3 DNA: TGTGCCAGCAGCGTAGTTAGTAACACCGGGGAGCTGTTTTTT
V gene: TRBV4-3; J gene: TRBJ2-1; clone size: .; D gene: TRBD2; CDR3 length: 19; CDR3 protein: CASSQGSYGGGAYIDEQFF; CDR3 DNA: TGCGCCAGCAGCCAAGGGTCATATGGCGGGGGGGCCTATATCGATGAGCAGTTCTTC
V gene: TRBV5-8; J gene: TRBJ2-1; clone size: .; D gene: TRBD1; CDR3 length: 15; CDR3 protein: CASSFGQGILDEQFF; CDR3 DNA: TGTGCCAGCAGCTTCGGACAGGGTATATTGGATGAGCAGTTCTTC
V gene: TRBV28; J gene: TRBJ2-5; clone size: .; D gene: .; CDR3 length: 15; CDR3 protein: CASSFKGGWQETQYF; CDR3 DNA: TGTGCCAGCAGTTTTAAGGGGGGGTGGCAAGAGACCCAGTACTTC